One sample yielded the 28 T cell receptor beta chains listed below, sequenced in a study of T cells in Graves' hyperthyroidism and ophthalmopathy. Regions amplified from RNA transcripts were the TCR beta CDR3 regions. The HTBI primer set was used in a first-round RT-PCR of the TCR CDR3. TCRdb processed the multiplex PCR reads anew with MiXCR; each CDR3 protein has one entry. The repertoire includes fewer than 900,000 distinct CDR3 sequences, 15% to 20% of them detected once, and approximately 8.4% sits in the top ten. The sample was blood. The source of these receptors is a man in his late teens or twenties with Graves' hyperthyroidism.

This clonotype was found many times. The chain recombines TRBV5-1 with TRBJ1-4; D remains ambiguous. V was cut by 0 bases and J by 8 bases, with 8 bases left in between. Germline V gene sequence: CDR1 SGHRS, CDR2 YFSETQ. The CDR3 spans 13 residues. The CDR3 bases are TGCGCCAGCAGCTTGGAAGCCTCGGAAAAACTGTTTTTT. Protein: CASSLEASEKLFF. The full variable domain, its missing parts supplied by reference TRBV5-1 and TRBJ1-4, is KAGVTQTPRYLIKTRGQQVTLSCSPISGHRSVSWYQQTPGQGLQFLFEYFSETQRNKGNFPGRFSGRQFSNSRSEMNVSTLELGDSALYLCASSLEASEKLFFGSGTQLSVL.

With regard to this clonotype: One end of the junction does not line up with germline, which may come from a read error. The V and J genes are TRBV20-1 and TRBJ1-5; the match to TRBD1 covers 7 bases. CDR1 is DFQATT and CDR2 is SNEGSKA in the germline V gene (reference sequence). The CDR3 consists of 16 residues. CDR3 amino acids: CGARLTGKGGKEPQHF. In nucleotides, the CDR3 is TGCGGTGCTAGACTGACAGGGAAGGGGGGAAAGGAGCCCCAGCATTTT.

CDR3 region: CASSQALAGFYNEQFF. The CDR3 nucleotides are TGTGCCAGCAGCCAAGCCCTAGCGGGATTCTACAATGAGCAGTTCTTC. The rearrangement joins TRBV13 to TRBJ2-1; 9 bases fit TRBD2. In germline, CDR1 is PRHDT, CDR2 FYEKMQ (reference sequence). CDR3 length: 16 amino acids. Unmatched junction bases numbered 8, after V lost 5 bases and J lost 3 bases.

This clonotype has only a few counts. The rearrangement links TRBV3-1 to TRBJ2-7; 8 positions agree with TRBD1. Per the germline V gene, CDR1 is LGHDT and CDR2 is YNNKEL (reference sequence). The CDR3 covers 15 residues. The ends lost 4 bases at V and 5 bases at J; junction bases unmatched: 10. As DNA, the CDR3 is TGTGCCAGCAGCCCCCGTCCAGGGGGCTTGGACGAGCAGTACTTC. Translating gives CASSPRPGGLDEQYF.

Regarding this clonotype: One junction end disagrees with the germline gene, perhaps due to a read error. V is TRBV20-1 and J is TRBJ2-7; 9 bases are a match to TRBD2. Germline V gene sequence: CDR1 DFQATT, CDR2 SNEGSKA (reference sequence). The CDR3 is made up of 12 amino acids. The CDR3 reads CSASGDSYEQYF. DNA for the CDR3: TGCAGCGCTAGCGGGGACTCCTACGAGCAGTACTTC.

This clonotype was seen only a few times. The chain carries TRBV20-1 and TRBJ1-3; possibly TRBD1 for D (5 bases). Germline V gene lookup returns CDR1 DFQATT and CDR2 SNEGSKA (reference sequence). The CDR3 is 15 amino acids. Trimming stripped 0 bases from V and 4 bases from J, with 13 bases between. The CDR3: CSARDGAGPGNTIYF. The DNA of the CDR3 is TGCAGTGCTAGAGATGGGGCAGGGCCCGGAAACACCATATATTTT.

This clonotype was observed at least ten times. The chain couples TRBV7-2 to TRBJ2-1; D uncertain. The V gene lost 5 bases and the J gene lost 3 bases, with 20 bases spanning the gap. There are 17 residues in the CDR3. Germline CDR1 reads SGHTA; CDR2 reads FQGNSA. CDR3 coding DNA: TGTGCCAGCAGCCCCCCGGGTGGGCAGGCAAACTACAATGAGCAGTTCTTC. This sequence encodes CASSPPGGQANYNEQFF.

This clonotype was seen at least ten times. The genes are TRBV20-1 and TRBJ2-3; 10 bases fit TRBD2. V lost 7 bases, J lost 3 bases, and 7 bases stayed unmatched. The CDR3 covers 14 residues. The germline gives CDR1 DFQATT, CDR2 SNEGSKA (reference sequence). CDR3 sequence: CSGRSGRMTDTQYF. CDR3 nucleotides: TGCAGTGGTCGTAGCGGGAGGATGACAGATACGCAGTATTTT.

The rearrangement joins TRBV29-1 to TRBJ1-1; perhaps TRBD1 as D (6 bases). CDR3 length equals 12 residues. V was trimmed by 4 bases and J by 6 bases, leaving 12 bases between them. The germline gives CDR1 SQVTM, CDR2 ANQGSEA. CDR3 amino acids: CSVGTGRAEAFF. DNA of the CDR3: TGCAGCGTTGGTACAGGGAGGGCTGAAGCTTTCTTT.

This chain links TRBV14 with TRBJ2-2, with 9 bases aligning to TRBD2. Trimming removed 4 bases from V and 7 bases from J; junction bases left unmatched: 10. The CDR3 extends over 16 amino acids. The V gene's germline CDR1 is SGHDN and CDR2 FVKESK. The CDR3 nucleotides are TGTGCCAGCAGCCCCCCTGAGCGGGAGGCCGGCGGGGAGCTGTTTTTT. Protein product: CASSPPEREAGGELFF.

The V call is TRBV28, the J call TRBJ1-4; D unclear. There are 14 residues in the CDR3. Germline assignment: CDR1 MDHEN and CDR2 SYDVKM. The V end was cut by 4 bases, the J end by 1 base, with 7 bases between. The CDR3 protein is CASSSGLTNEKLFF. The CDR3 region has the DNA TGTGCCAGCAGTTCGGGTTTAACTAATGAAAAACTGTTTTTT.

V is TRBV18 and J is TRBJ2-7; 14 nucleotides agree with TRBD2. The CDR3 consists of 16 residues. Germline loops: CDR1 KGHSH, CDR2 LQKENI. Trimming cost V 7 bases and J 3 bases; bases outside gene matches: 8. CDR3 nucleotide sequence: TGTGCCAGCTTCGCGGGACTAGCGGGAGACCACTACGAGCAGTACTTC. Translated, it gives CASFAGLAGDHYEQYF.

The chain joins TRBV27 to TRBJ1-3, with unresolved D. From germline, CDR1 is MNHEY and CDR2 SMNVEV (reference sequence). V shed 7 bases and J shed 4 bases, with 11 bases lying between them. The CDR3 loop spans 13 amino acids. This CDR3 is CASNPPDGNTIYF. The CDR3 DNA follows: TGTGCCAGCAACCCCCCCGACGGAAACACCATATATTTT.

This clonotype was recorded many times. This chain connects TRBV20-1 to TRBJ2-5; D may be TRBD1 or TRBD2 (6 bases each). Germline lookup yields CDR1 DFQATT and CDR2 SNEGSKA (reference sequence). This CDR3 has 14 amino acids. With 1 base removed from V and 5 bases from J, the gap between germline ends came to 14 bases. The DNA of the CDR3 is TGCAGTGCTAGAGCTGGGGGGCTCGATGAGACCCAGTACTTC. Residues: CSARAGGLDETQYF.

The chain couples TRBV9 to TRBJ2-2, with a weak D call TRBD1 (6 bases). CDR3 size: 17 residues. V was shortened by 3 bases and J by 0 bases, with 15 bases between the two germline ends. Germline-derived CDR1 and CDR2 are SGDLS and YYNGEE. The CDR3 DNA sequence: TGTGCCAGCAGCGAGCCCTCGACAGGCCCGAACACCGGGGAGCTGTTTTTT. This translates into CASSEPSTGPNTGELFF.

This clonotype appeared many times. The chain is built from TRBV2 and TRBJ2-4; perhaps TRBD2 as D (5 bases). The CDR3 runs to 16 residues. Per the germline V gene, CDR1 is SNHLY and CDR2 is FYNNEI. The V gene lost 4 bases and the J gene lost 6 bases, with 19 bases spanning the gap. The CDR3 nucleotides read TGTGCCAGCAGTGTTAAAAGCGGCAACTTGGGAAACATTCAGTACTTC. It translates to CASSVKSGNLGNIQYF.

The chain links TRBV3-1 to TRBJ2-3; 13 bases are a match to TRBD2. Germline V gene data show CDR1 as LGHDT and CDR2 as YNNKEL (reference sequence). The CDR3 extends over 19 amino acids. V dropped 4 bases and J dropped 4; count of bases not matched to a gene: 14. The CDR3 DNA sequence: TGTGCCAGCAGCCTAAGCGGACTAGCGGGAGTCGATATCGCAGATACGCAGTATTTT. It yields the protein CASSLSGLAGVDIADTQYF.

CDR3 DNA sequence: TGTGCCAGCAGCCCGGGGCGTTACCAGAGAACAAACCGCTACGAGCAGTACTTC. Translation: CASSPGRYQRTNRYEQYF. The genes are TRBV3-1 and TRBJ2-7; D is perhaps TRBD1 or TRBD2 (5 bases each). The CDR3 consists of 18 residues. From germline, CDR1 is LGHDT and CDR2 YNNKEL (reference sequence). With 4 bases removed from V and 3 bases from J, the gap between germline ends came to 25 bases.

Regarding this clonotype: Possible read error: a much larger clone is one base away. The chain joins TRBV7-3 to TRBJ2-1; D not resolved. CDR1 is SGHTA, CDR2 FQGTGA, per germline. The CDR3 spans 17 residues. The CDR3 bases are TGTGCCAGCGGCTTAGTATCGGACGGGCAAGGCTACAATGAGCAGTTCTTC. Translation: CASGLVSDGQGYNEQFF.

This clonotype was detected ten times or more. CDR3 nucleotide sequence: TGTGCCAGCAAAGCCGTTGGCTCAAATCAGCCCCAGCATTTT. Amino acid sequence: CASKAVGSNQPQHF. The chain uses TRBV2 and TRBJ1-5; D unresolved. Trimming took 7 bases from V and 4 from J, leaving 14 bases between them. CDR1 is SNHLY, CDR2 FYNNEI, per germline. This CDR3 is 14 amino acids long.

This clonotype was seen more than once but under ten times. CDR3 nucleotide sequence: TGTGCCAGCAGGTACCGACTGAACACTGAAGCTTTCTTT. It yields the protein CASRYRLNTEAFF. The chain combines TRBV7-9 with TRBJ1-1, with D unclear. Germline V gene data show CDR1 as SEHNR and CDR2 as FQNEAQ (reference sequence). V was cut by 6 bases and J by 0 bases, with 8 bases left in between. The CDR3 sequence is 13 residues long. The complete variable domain, with remaining parts taken from reference TRBV7-9 and TRBJ1-1, reads DTGVSQNPRHKITKRGQNVTFRCDPISEHNRLYWYRQTLGQGPEFLTYFQNEAQLEKSRLLSDRFSAERPKGSFSTLEIQRTEQGDSAMYLCASRYRLNTEAFFGQGTRLTVV.

This clonotype was picked up many times. The CDR3 is CAIKRSGSSYEQYF. Here the CDR3 DNA reads TGTGCCATCAAGAGGAGCGGCAGCTCCTACGAGCAGTACTTC. The rearrangement uses TRBV7-2 and TRBJ2-7; D might be TRBD2 (5 bases). Trimming removed 10 bases from V and 0 bases from J, with 16 bases in between. The CDR3 covers 14 residues. Germline V lookup: CDR1 SGHTA, CDR2 FQGNSA.

The chain joins TRBV5-1 to TRBJ1-5; D ambiguous. This CDR3 is built from 13 residues. V lost 1 base and J 7 bases, leaving 9 bases between the germline ends. Germline-derived CDR1 and CDR2 are SGHRS and YFSETQ. This CDR3 reads CASSLTVEQPQHF. The CDR3 DNA reads TGCGCCAGCAGCTTGACAGTGGAACAGCCCCAGCATTTT.

This clonotype showed up many times. The V and J genes are TRBV20-1 and TRBJ1-1; no definite D call. Trimming stripped 0 bases from V and 1 base from J, with 9 bases between. Germline V gene lookup returns CDR1 DFQATT and CDR2 SNEGSKA (reference sequence). This CDR3 has 14 amino acids. The CDR3 is CSAREPITNTEAFF. The CDR3 coding sequence is TGCAGTGCTAGAGAGCCAATCACGAACACTGAAGCTTTCTTT.

CDR3 DNA: TGCAGTGCTAGATCTGACAGGGTCCGTTACAATGAGCAGTTCTTC. Its translation: CSARSDRVRYNEQFF. V usage is TRBV20-1 and J usage is TRBJ2-1; 7 nucleotides align to TRBD1. The V gene's germline CDR1 is DFQATT and CDR2 SNEGSKA (reference sequence). Trimming cost V 2 bases and J 4 bases; bases outside gene matches: 8. This CDR3 has 15 amino acids.

This clonotype was recorded at least ten times. The V gene is TRBV12-3 or TRBV12-4, the J gene TRBJ2-1, with 7 bases fitting TRBD2. V was pared by 3 bases and J by 0 bases, with 11 bases of the junction left unmatched. This CDR3 is built from 18 residues. CDR3 DNA: TGTGCCAGCAGTTTCCCTGCGGTAGCGGGTCGCTCCTACAATGAGCAGTTCTTC. Amino acid sequence: CASSFPAVAGRSYNEQFF.

The sample holds many counts of this clonotype. The genes are TRBV2 and TRBJ2-2, with TRBD2 identical over 8 bases. Trimming removed 5 bases from V and 4 bases from J; junction bases left unmatched: 9. CDR1 and CDR2 (germline): SNHLY, FYNNEI. There are 16 residues in the CDR3. DNA of the CDR3: TGTGCCAGCAGTATCTCTCCGGGAGGGGGCACCGGGGAGCTGTTTTTT. Its protein is CASSISPGGGTGELFF.

The V and J genes are TRBV9 and TRBJ2-7; the D gene could be TRBD1 or TRBD2 (7 bases each). This CDR3 has 15 residues. Trimming shortened V by 4 bases and J by 5 bases, and 19 bases separated the two germline ends. Germline CDR1 reads SGDLS; CDR2 reads YYNGEE. As DNA, the CDR3 is TGTGCCAGCAGCCTGTCAGGGGGGGGGGGTGACGAGCAGTACTTC. Protein sequence: CASSLSGGGGDEQYF.